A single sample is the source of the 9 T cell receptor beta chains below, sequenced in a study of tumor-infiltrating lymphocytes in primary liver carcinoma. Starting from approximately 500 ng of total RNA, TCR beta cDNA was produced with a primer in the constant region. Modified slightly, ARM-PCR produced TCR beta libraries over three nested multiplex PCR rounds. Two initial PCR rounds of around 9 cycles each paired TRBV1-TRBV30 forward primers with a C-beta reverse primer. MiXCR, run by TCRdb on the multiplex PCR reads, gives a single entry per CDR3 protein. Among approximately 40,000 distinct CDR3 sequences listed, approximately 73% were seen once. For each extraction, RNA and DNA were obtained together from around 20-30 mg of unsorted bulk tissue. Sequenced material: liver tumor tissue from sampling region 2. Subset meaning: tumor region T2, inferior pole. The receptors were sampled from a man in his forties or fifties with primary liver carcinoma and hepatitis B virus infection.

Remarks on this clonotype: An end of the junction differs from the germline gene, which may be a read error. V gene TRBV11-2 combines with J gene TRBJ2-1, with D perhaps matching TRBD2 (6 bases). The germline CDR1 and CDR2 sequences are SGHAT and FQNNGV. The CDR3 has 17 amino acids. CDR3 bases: TGTGCCAGCGGCCCTACCATAACTGGCGGGAAATACAACGAGCAGTTCTTC. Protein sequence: CASGPTITGGKYNEQFF.

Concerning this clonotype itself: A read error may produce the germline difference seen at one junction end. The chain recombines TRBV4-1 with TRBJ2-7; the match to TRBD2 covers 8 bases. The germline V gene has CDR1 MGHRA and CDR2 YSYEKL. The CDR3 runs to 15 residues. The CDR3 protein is CPSSLELAEGYEQYF. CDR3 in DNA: TGCCCCAGCAGCCTAGAACTAGCGGAGGGATACGAGCAGTACTTC.

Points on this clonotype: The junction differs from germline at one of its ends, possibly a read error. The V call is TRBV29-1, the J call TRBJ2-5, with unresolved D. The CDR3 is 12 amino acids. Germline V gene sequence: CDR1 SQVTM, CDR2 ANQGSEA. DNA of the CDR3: TGCAGCGTTGGAGTTTCCGGTGAGACCCAGTGCTTC. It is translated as CSVGVSGETQCF. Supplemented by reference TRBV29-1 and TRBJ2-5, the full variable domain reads SAVISQKPSRDICQRGTSLTIQCQVDSQVTMMFWYRQQPGQSLTLIATANQGSEATYESGFVIDKFPISRPNLTFSTLTVSNMSPEDSSIYLCSVGVSGETQCFGPGTRLLVL.

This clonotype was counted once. CDR3 bases: TGTGCCAGCGGGAAAGGGGGAGTCGGGGAGCTGTTTTTT. Its protein is CASGKGGVGELFF. V and J are TRBV28 and TRBJ2-2, with D possibly being TRBD1 (6 bases). Germline V gives CDR1 MDHEN, CDR2 SYDVKM. Trimming removed 8 bases from V and 7 bases from J, with 14 bases in between. The CDR3 is made up of 13 amino acids.

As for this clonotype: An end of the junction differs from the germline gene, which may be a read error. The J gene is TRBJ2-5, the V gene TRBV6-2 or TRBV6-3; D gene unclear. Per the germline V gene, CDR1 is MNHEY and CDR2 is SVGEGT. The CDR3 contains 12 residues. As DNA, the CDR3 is TGTGTCAGCAGCAACAGCCAAGAGACTCAGTATTTC. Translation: CVSSNSQETQYF.

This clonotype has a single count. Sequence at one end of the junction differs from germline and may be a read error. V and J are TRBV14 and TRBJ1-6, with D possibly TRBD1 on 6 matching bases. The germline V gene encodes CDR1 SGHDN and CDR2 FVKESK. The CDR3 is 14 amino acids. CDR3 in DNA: TGTGCCAGTGGCCACTCAGGGGAAAATTCACCCCCCCACTTT. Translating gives CASGHSGENSPPHF.

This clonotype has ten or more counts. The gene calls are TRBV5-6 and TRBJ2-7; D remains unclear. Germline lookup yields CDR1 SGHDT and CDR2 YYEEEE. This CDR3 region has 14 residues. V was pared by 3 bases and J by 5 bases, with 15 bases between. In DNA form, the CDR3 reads TGTGCCAGCAGCTCAACCGTTGCCAGCAACGAGCAGTACTTC. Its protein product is CASSSTVASNEQYF.

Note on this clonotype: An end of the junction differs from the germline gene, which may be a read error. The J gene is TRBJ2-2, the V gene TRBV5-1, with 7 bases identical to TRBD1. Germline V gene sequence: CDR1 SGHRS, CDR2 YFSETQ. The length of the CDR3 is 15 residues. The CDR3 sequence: CASSDRVPNTGEPFF. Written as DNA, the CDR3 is TGCGCCAGCAGCGACAGGGTCCCGAATACAGGGGAGCCGTTTTTT.

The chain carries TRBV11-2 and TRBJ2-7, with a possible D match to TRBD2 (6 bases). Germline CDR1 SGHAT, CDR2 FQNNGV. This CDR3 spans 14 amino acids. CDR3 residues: CTSSSNSNSYEQYF. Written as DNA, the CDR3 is TGTACTAGCAGCTCTAACAGTAACTCCTACGAGCAGTACTTC. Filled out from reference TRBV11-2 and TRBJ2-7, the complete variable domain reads EAGVAQSPRYKIIEKRQSVAFWCNPISGHATLYWYQQILGQGPKLLIQFQNNGVVDDSQLPKDRFSAERLKGVDSTLKIQPAKLEDSAVYLCTSSSNSNSYEQYFGPGTRLTVT.